A single sample is the source of the 31 T cell receptor beta chains below, sequenced in a study of blood T cell repertoires in COVID-19 (dated by TCRdb to 2018 to 2020). Library construction relied on the immunoSEQ multiplex PCR assay. TCRdb holds this immuneACCESS table with in-frame rearrangements only. Some clones are missing; in checked studies, unresolved V genes explain under half, and the rest has no known cause. The sample includes some 50,000 clones, with roughly nine tenths observed a single time. Jointly, the top ten make up approximately 6.2% of the sample. The sample taken for sequencing was peripheral blood. All receptors derive from a man in his forties with acute or convalescent COVID-19.

V and J are TRBV18 and TRBJ1-2; no clear D gene. Trimming stripped 4 bases from V and 4 bases from J, with 13 bases between. The CDR3 length is 14 residues. From germline, CDR1 is KGHSH and CDR2 LQKENI. The CDR3 here is CASSLGRPTYGYTF. CDR3 DNA sequence: TGTGCCAGCTCACTGGGCAGGCCGACCTATGGCTACACCTTC.

This clone came up a few times. The chain employs TRBV7-2 and TRBJ1-2, with D possibly TRBD1 on 5 matching bases. The CDR3 is 12 amino acids. Germline CDR1 SGHTA, CDR2 FQGNSA. V lost 2 bases to trimming and J lost 6 bases, with 7 bases between them. The CDR3 nucleotides read TGTGCCAGCAGCTTACAGGGAAATGGCTACACCTTC. It specifies CASSLQGNGYTF.

V usage is TRBV18 and J usage is TRBJ1-2; D ambiguous. This CDR3 is built from 15 residues. The V end was cut by 1 base, the J end by 0 bases, with 9 bases between. CDR1 and CDR2 (germline): KGHSH, LQKENI. The DNA for the CDR3 is TGTGCCAGCTCACCACGGACGGACTCTAACTATGGCTACACCTTC. Translation: CASSPRTDSNYGYTF.

This sequence joins TRBV19 and TRBJ1-2, with 9 bases fitting TRBD1. Losses at the gene ends were 5 bases for V and 1 base for J; bases not matched to a gene: 11. CDR3 length equals 17 residues. Germline V gene lookup returns CDR1 LNHDA and CDR2 SQIVND (reference sequence). CDR3 region: CASSPRPGQGFNYGYTF. The DNA for the CDR3 is TGTGCCAGTAGTCCCCGACCGGGACAGGGCTTTAACTATGGCTACACCTTC.

J is TRBJ1-3 and V is TRBV19; tentatively, D is TRBD1 (6 bases). Germline values: CDR1 LNHDA, CDR2 SQIVND (reference sequence). CDR3 length: 15 residues. V shed 8 bases and J shed 0 bases, with 14 bases lying between them. The CDR3 spells CASVGDTFSGNTIYF. DNA for the CDR3: TGTGCCAGTGTAGGGGACACCTTCTCTGGAAACACCATATATTTT.

V is TRBV5-1 and J is TRBJ2-5; D may be TRBD2 (5 bases). CDR1 SGHRS and CDR2 YFSETQ come from the germline V gene. Trimming removed 4 bases at V and 0 bases at J, with 16 bases between. The CDR3 spans 16 residues. The DNA of the CDR3 is TGCGCCAGCAGCACTAACGTGGGAGACTACCAAGAGACCCAGTACTTC. Its translation: CASSTNVGDYQETQYF.

V is TRBV7-2 and J is TRBJ2-7, with 9 bases fitting TRBD2. The CDR3 covers 13 residues. CDR1 and CDR2 from the germline V gene are SGHTA and FQGNSA. V was clipped by 1 base and J by 6 bases; unmatched bases: 1. The CDR3 nucleotides read TGTGCCAGCAGCTTAGAGCGGGAGGCCGAGCAGTACTTC. Translating gives CASSLEREAEQYF.

The chain joins TRBV5-1 to TRBJ2-3, with TRBD2 identical over 8 bases. Germline V gives CDR1 SGHRS, CDR2 YFSETQ. The trim removed 1 base at V and 6 bases at J, leaving 4 bases unmatched. The CDR3 runs to 14 residues. Here the CDR3 reads CASSLILAGDTQYF. CDR3 nucleotide sequence: TGCGCCAGCAGCTTGATCCTAGCGGGCGATACGCAGTATTTT.

The V gene is TRBV15, the J gene TRBJ1-3; TRBD1 aligns across 7 bases. J lost 2 bases, V lost 3 bases, and 4 bases had no gene match. The CDR3 is 15 residues long. CDR1 is LNHNV and CDR2 is YYDKDF in the germline V gene (reference sequence). CDR3 sequence reads: CATSRVGTAGNTIYF. The DNA for the CDR3 is TGTGCCACCAGCAGGGTGGGGACAGCTGGAAACACCATATATTTT.

The chain joins TRBV19 to TRBJ1-2; a weak D match, TRBD1 (5 bases). V shed 5 bases and J shed 0 bases, with 16 bases lying between them. The CDR3 covers 16 residues. CDR1 is LNHDA and CDR2 is SQIVND in the germline V gene (reference sequence). The CDR3 reads CASSVGGVGANYGYTF. The CDR3 region has the DNA TGTGCCAGTAGTGTGGGGGGTGTTGGGGCTAACTATGGCTACACCTTC.

The V call is TRBV6-5, the J call TRBJ1-3; D is unresolved. Germline lookup yields CDR1 MNHEY and CDR2 SVGAGI. The CDR3 extends over 16 amino acids. V gave up 4 bases and J gave up 0 bases, with 13 bases separating them. The CDR3: CASSSSGSISGNTIYF. In DNA, the CDR3 is TGTGCCAGCAGTTCAAGCGGGTCAATCTCTGGAAACACCATATATTTT.

In its sample, this clone was seen once. The V gene is TRBV28, the J gene TRBJ2-7; D may be TRBD2 (5 bases). V was cut by 7 bases and J by 5 bases, with 9 bases left in between. This CDR3 is built from 11 residues. Germline V gene data show CDR1 as MDHEN and CDR2 as SYDVKM. The CDR3 DNA is TGTGCCAGCACCCGGCGGGACGAGCAGTACTTC. Translation: CASTRRDEQYF.

The V gene is TRBV19, the J gene TRBJ1-5, with 9 positions matching TRBD1. The length of the CDR3 is 16 residues. Germline lookup yields CDR1 LNHDA and CDR2 SQIVND (reference sequence). V was pared by 3 bases and J by 6 bases, with 9 bases of the junction left unmatched. In DNA, the CDR3 is TGTGCCAGTAGTATGCTAACGACAGGGGGAGGTCAGCCCCAGCATTTT. Translated: CASSMLTTGGGQPQHF.

The rearrangement uses TRBV5-1 and TRBJ2-7; D gene uncertain. The CDR3 covers 13 residues. CDR1 and CDR2 from the germline V gene are SGHRS and YFSETQ. Deletions cut 4 bases from V and 2 bases from J, with 10 bases between. The CDR3, as DNA: TGCGCCAGCAGCCCCCGCGAGGCCTACGAGCAGTACTTC. Protein: CASSPREAYEQYF.

V gene TRBV18 combines with J gene TRBJ2-1; TRBD2 aligns across 13 bases. The CDR3 length is 20 residues. From germline, CDR1 is KGHSH and CDR2 LQKENI. V trimming: 0 bases; J trimming: 1 base; junction bases outside the gene matches: 9. The CDR3: CASSPPRWTSGRYSYNEQFF. In DNA form, the CDR3 reads TGTGCCAGCTCACCACCAAGGTGGACTAGCGGGAGATATTCCTACAATGAGCAGTTCTTC. Variable domain in full (rest from reference TRBV18 and TRBJ2-1): NAGVMQNPRHLVRRRGQEARLRCSPMKGHSHVYWYRQLPEEGLKFMVYLQKENIIDESGMPKERFSAEFPKEGPSILRIQQVVRGDSAAYFCASSPPRWTSGRYSYNEQFFGPGTRLTVL.

The V gene is TRBV5-4, the J gene TRBJ2-2; 10 bases are a match to TRBD1. The junction had 7 bases not matched to a gene; V was cut back by 0 bases and J by 5 bases. Germline CDR1 and CDR2: SGHNT and YYREEE (reference sequence). The CDR3 runs 17 residues. The CDR3 here is CASSLAELGQGTGELFF. The CDR3 nucleotides read TGTGCCAGCAGCTTGGCCGAACTGGGACAGGGGACCGGGGAGCTGTTTTTT.

V and J are TRBV24-1 and TRBJ2-4, with a weak D call TRBD2 (7 bases). The germline V gene encodes CDR1 KGHDR and CDR2 SFDVKD. V lost 4 bases and J lost 0, with 15 bases in between. CDR3 length: 17 residues. CDR3 in amino acids: CATSDPRGGLAKNIQYF. CDR3 sequence (DNA): TGTGCCACCAGTGACCCGAGGGGGGGGCTAGCCAAAAACATTCAGTACTTC.

This clone was found a few times. The chain has TRBV7-8 and TRBJ2-1, with a weak D call TRBD2 (6 bases). The CDR3 covers 13 residues. Germline values: CDR1 SGHVS, CDR2 FQNEAQ. V lost 5 bases to trimming and J lost 10 bases, with 15 bases between them. The CDR3 bases are TGTGCCAGCAGCCATAACCAAGGGAGGGAGCAGTTCTTC. Translating it yields CASSHNQGREQFF. The entire variable domain, with the rest obtained from reference TRBV7-8 and TRBJ2-1, is as follows: GAGVSQSPRYKVAKRGQDVALRCDPISGHVSLFWYQQALGQGPEFLTYFQNEAQLDKSGLPSDRFFAERPEGSVSTLKIQRTQQEDSAVYLCASSHNQGREQFFGPGTRLTVL.

This clone was observed once. V and J are TRBV5-1 and TRBJ1-4, with D maybe TRBD1 (5 bases). The germline gives CDR1 SGHRS, CDR2 YFSETQ. Trimming shortened V by 4 bases and J by 3 bases, and 10 bases separated the two germline ends. This CDR3 spans 14 amino acids. The CDR3 sequence: CASSLPGANEKLFF. CDR3 nucleotides: TGCGCCAGCAGCCTACCGGGGGCTAATGAAAAACTGTTTTTT.

V gene TRBV5-1 combines with J gene TRBJ1-1; D not resolved. The V gene lost 4 bases and the J gene lost 0 bases, with 13 bases spanning the gap. The CDR3 is 15 amino acids. Germline V gene lookup returns CDR1 SGHRS and CDR2 YFSETQ. The CDR3 coding sequence is TGCGCCAGCAGCCCCGGGAGGACGGTGAACACTGAAGCTTTCTTT. This encodes CASSPGRTVNTEAFF.

The chain employs TRBV7-8 and TRBJ2-7; TRBD2 matches 9 bases. The CDR3 is 15 amino acids. Germline V CDR1 and CDR2: SGHVS, FQNEAQ. With V trimmed by 5 bases and J by 2 bases, 7 bases remained unmatched. CDR3 sequence: CASSPSGKFPYEQYF. CDR3 DNA: TGTGCCAGCAGCCCTAGCGGGAAGTTCCCCTACGAGCAGTACTTC. The variable domain in full, with the rest retrieved from reference TRBV7-8 and TRBJ2-7, is GAGVSQSPRYKVAKRGQDVALRCDPISGHVSLFWYQQALGQGPEFLTYFQNEAQLDKSGLPSDRFFAERPEGSVSTLKIQRTQQEDSAVYLCASSPSGKFPYEQYFGPGTRLTVT.

The chain carries TRBV25-1 and TRBJ1-4, with D maybe TRBD1 (5 bases). Germline V gene sequence: CDR1 MGHDK, CDR2 SYGVNS. CDR3 length: 15 residues. With 5 bases removed from V and 4 bases from J, the gap between germline ends came to 14 bases. This CDR3 is CASSPGTGDNEKLFF. The CDR3 nucleotides read TGTGCCAGCAGTCCCGGGACGGGGGATAATGAAAAACTGTTTTTT.

This clone was recorded once. J is TRBJ1-2 and V is TRBV11-2, with D maybe TRBD1 (6 bases). CDR1 and CDR2 from the germline V gene are SGHAT and FQNNGV. The V end was cut by 1 base, the J end by 5 bases, with 11 bases between. CDR3 size: 14 residues. As DNA, the CDR3 is TGTGCCAGCAGCTTAGCACAGGGTGAATATGGCTACACCTTC. Translating gives CASSLAQGEYGYTF.

The chain links TRBV3-1 (or the pseudogene TRBV3-2) to TRBJ2-7; TRBD1 might be the D (5 bases). This CDR3 spans 15 amino acids. CDR1 is LGHDT and CDR2 is YNNKEL in the germline V gene (reference sequence). Trimming cost V 4 bases and J 0 bases, with 13 bases left between them. The CDR3 nucleotides read TGTGCCAGCAGCCCCGCTGGGGCAGCCTCCTACGAGCAGTACTTC. Translated: CASSPAGAASYEQYF.

V and J are TRBV18 and TRBJ1-4; D possibly corresponds to TRBD1 (5 bases). The CDR3 is 14 residues long. CDR1 KGHSH and CDR2 LQKENI come from the germline V gene. V was cut by 2 bases and J by 4 bases, with 8 bases left in between. Here the CDR3 reads CASSPDSHNEKLFF. CDR3 in DNA: TGTGCCAGCTCACCAGACAGCCATAATGAAAAACTGTTTTTT.

This clone was observed a handful of times. This chain links TRBV27 with TRBJ1-5; TRBD1 agrees at 8 bases. CDR1 MNHEY and CDR2 SMNVEV come from the germline V gene (reference sequence). V shed 9 bases and J 2 bases; nucleotides not matched to a gene: 18. This CDR3 has 18 residues. CDR3: CARNLPGQDLFRNQPQHF. For the CDR3, the DNA is TGTGCCAGGAACCTACCGGGACAGGACCTTTTTCGCAATCAGCCCCAGCATTTT.

Comment on this clone: An end of the junction differs from the germline gene, which may be a read error. This chain links TRBV7-8 with TRBJ2-7; 9 nucleotides line up with TRBD1. The CDR3 is 14 amino acids. The V gene's germline CDR1 is SGHVS and CDR2 FQNEAQ. CDR3 bases: TGTGCCAGCAGCGTAGCACAGGGGGCTAGGGAGCAGTACTTC. Protein: CASSVAQGAREQYF. The full variable domain, rest sourced from reference TRBV7-8 and TRBJ2-7, is GAGVSQSPRYKVAKRGQDVALRCDPISGHVSLFWYQQALGQGPEFLTYFQNEAQLDKSGLPSDRFFAERPEGSVSTLKIQRTQQEDSAVYLCASSVAQGAREQYFGPGTRLTVT.

The J gene is TRBJ1-4, the V gene TRBV4-1; 7 bases are a match to TRBD1. Germline trimming cut 3 bases from V and 10 bases from J; bases unmatched to any gene: 14. CDR1 is MGHRA and CDR2 is YSYEKL in the germline V gene. CDR3 length equals 16 residues. CDR3 DNA: TGCGCCAGCAGCCAGACAGGGATAGTTCCTGGAGGAAAACTGTTTTTT. This sequence encodes CASSQTGIVPGGKLFF.

The chain uses TRBV11-3 and TRBJ1-2; TRBD1 aligns across 12 bases. In germline, CDR1 is SGHNT, CDR2 YENEEA. The CDR3 has 16 amino acids. Trimming at V came to 1 base and at J to 2 bases, leaving 2 bases not matched to a gene. CDR3 DNA sequence: TGTGCCAGCAGCTTAGGAGGGACAGGGGGCAACTATGGCTACACCTTC. Translating gives CASSLGGTGGNYGYTF.

The gene calls are TRBV4-1 and TRBJ2-1; 9 bases line up with TRBD1. The CDR3 totals 18 residues. Germline CDR1 and CDR2: MGHRA and YSYEKL. Unmatched junction bases numbered 18, after V lost 0 bases and J lost 12 bases. The CDR3 coding sequence is TGCGCCAGCAGCCAAGAAACTCCCGGGACAGGGAACCACCGAAGGCAGTTCTTC. As protein: CASSQETPGTGNHRRQFF.

This chain joins TRBV21-1 and TRBJ2-7; TRBD2, the table's D call, lacks a check against the DNA. TRBV21-1 is shown as a pseudogene. The CDR3 sequence is 17 residues long. CDR3 DNA sequence: TGTGCCAGCAGCAAAGCGGGGTCGCGGAGGGGTAACTACGAGCAGTACTTC. Amino acid sequence: CASSKAGSRRGNYEQYF.